A single sample gave rise to the 25 T cell receptor beta chains below, sequenced in a study of blood T cell repertoires in COVID-19. TCRdb's table, derived via immunoSEQ multiplex PCR, lists solely in-frame clones and lacks some. The repertoire holds around 500,000 clones, about 85% seen once, with 8% to 9.5% in the top ten. The sequencing sample was made of PBMCs or T cells enriched from blood (not recorded which). Receptors originate from a woman aged 55-75 years who had recovered from COVID-19.

This clone appeared a few times. The chain couples TRBV7-2 to TRBJ2-3, with TRBD2 matching 13 bases. This CDR3 has 20 residues. CDR1 and CDR2 from the germline V gene are SGHTA and FQGNSA. Trimming removed 0 bases from V and 0 bases from J; junction bases left unmatched: 9. CDR3 amino acids: CASSLAQGLAGRPSTDTQYF. The CDR3, as DNA: TGTGCCAGCAGCTTAGCGCAGGGACTAGCGGGGAGACCTAGCACAGATACGCAGTATTTT.

This clone was detected a few times. V gene TRBV5-6 combines with J gene TRBJ1-1; D is uncertain. This CDR3 region has 14 residues. Germline V lookup: CDR1 SGHDT, CDR2 YYEEEE. Trimming shortened V by 5 bases and J by 0 bases, and 11 bases separated the two germline ends. CDR3 in DNA: TGTGCCAGCAGTCTACAGCCGATGAACACTGAAGCTTTCTTT. It translates to CASSLQPMNTEAFF.

Turning to this clone: Other nucleotide sequences in the sample specify the same CDR3. This chain links TRBV7-2 with TRBJ2-7, with a weak D call TRBD1 (6 bases). Trimming pared 1 base from V and 2 bases from J, leaving 6 bases between. In germline, CDR1 is SGHTA, CDR2 FQGNSA. The CDR3 has 13 residues. The CDR3 is CASSLEGAYEQYV. The CDR3 DNA reads TGTGCCAGCAGCTTAGAGGGGGCCTACGAGCAGTACGTC.

The V gene is TRBV3-1 (or the pseudogene TRBV3-2), the J gene TRBJ2-5; 9 nucleotides match TRBD2. The junction had 6 bases not matched to a gene; V was cut back by 8 bases and J by 5 bases. CDR3 length: 13 residues. Germline CDR1 reads LGHDT; CDR2 reads YNNKEL (reference sequence). CDR3 in DNA: TGTGCCAGCGCCCTAGCGGGGACGGAGACCCAGTACTTC. It yields the protein CASALAGTETQYF.

CDR3: CASSPDDRDTEAFF. CDR3 DNA sequence: TGTGCCAGCAGCCCGGACGACAGGGACACTGAAGCTTTCTTT. The chain joins TRBV7-2 to TRBJ1-1; 7 nucleotides align to TRBD1. This CDR3 has 14 residues. Germline V lookup: CDR1 SGHTA, CDR2 FQGNSA. J lost 3 bases, V lost 5 bases, and 6 bases had no gene match.

Regarding this clone: This specimen includes other DNA sequences encoding the same CDR3. The chain employs TRBV12-3 or TRBV12-4 and TRBJ2-1; no definite D call. The CDR3 is made up of 13 amino acids. Trimming cost V 2 bases and J 5 bases, with 7 bases left between them. CDR3 loop: CASSLLANNEQFF. DNA of the CDR3: TGTGCCAGCAGTTTATTAGCCAACAATGAGCAGTTCTTC.

The chain employs TRBV6-1 and TRBJ1-4; D perhaps matches TRBD1 (6 bases). The ends were cut back, 5 bases at V and 3 bases at J, with 13 bases in the middle. Germline V CDR1 and CDR2: MNHNS, SASEGT. The CDR3 length is 15 residues. In DNA form, the CDR3 reads TGTGCCAGCAGTTTGTTACAGGGCTCTAATGAAAAACTGTTTTTT. It encodes CASSLLQGSNEKLFF.

Only a few counts were recorded for this clone. V usage is TRBV12-5 and J usage is TRBJ2-7, with 8 bases aligning to TRBD1. V gave up 1 base and J gave up 3 bases; unmatched junction bases: 5. The CDR3 sequence is 15 residues long. The germline V gene encodes CDR1 LGHNT and CDR2 FRNRAP. The CDR3 sequence: CASGLGQGAIYEQYF. For the CDR3, the DNA is TGTGCTAGTGGTTTGGGGCAGGGGGCCATCTACGAGCAGTACTTC.

This clone was detected only once. The chain recombines TRBV27 with TRBJ2-7; 9 positions agree with TRBD1. The J segment lost 4 bases and the V segment lost 6 bases, leaving 4 bases of the junction unmatched. The germline V gene has CDR1 MNHEY and CDR2 SMNVEV (reference sequence). CDR3 length equals 13 residues. This chain's CDR3 is CASRGQGLYEQYV. CDR3 DNA: TGTGCCAGCAGGGGACAGGGATTGTACGAGCAGTACGTC.

This clone has a single count. The genes are TRBV11-2 and TRBJ1-1; TRBD1 is a possible D gene (6 bases). The CDR3 consists of 15 residues. V lost 0 bases, J lost 5 bases, and 13 bases lay in between. In germline, CDR1 is SGHAT, CDR2 FQNNGV. CDR3 nucleotide sequence: TGTGCCAGCAGCTTAGAGGGACAAAAAGGGACTGAAGCTTTCTTT. It codes for CASSLEGQKGTEAFF.

The rearrangement links TRBV30 to TRBJ1-1; the D is unclear. The CDR3 is 10 residues long. Trimming shortened V by 4 bases and J by 8 bases, and 8 bases separated the two germline ends. Germline V gene sequence: CDR1 GTSNPN, CDR2 SVGIG (reference sequence). The CDR3 loop is CAWNQVEAFF. In DNA, the CDR3 is TGTGCCTGGAATCAGGTCGAAGCTTTCTTT.

The V and J genes are TRBV2 and TRBJ2-7, with 10 nucleotides matching TRBD2. From germline, CDR1 is SNHLY and CDR2 FYNNEI. This CDR3 contains 12 residues. The J segment lost 7 bases and the V segment lost 7 bases, leaving 4 bases of the junction unmatched. The CDR3 region has the DNA TGTGCCAGCACCCTGACTAGCGGGGAGCAGTACGTC. As protein: CASTLTSGEQYV.

The V and J genes are TRBV5-5 and TRBJ2-7, with 9 nucleotides matching TRBD1. CDR1 SGHKS and CDR2 YYEKEE come from the germline V gene (reference sequence). The CDR3 totals 15 residues. Trimming took 4 bases from V and 4 from J; bases not matched to a gene: 9. For the CDR3, the DNA is TGTGCCAGCAGCCCTTTTGCGGGACAGGGATACGAGCAGTACTTC. Translating it yields CASSPFAGQGYEQYF.

The chain employs TRBV28 and TRBJ1-2; D unresolved. Germline values: CDR1 MDHEN, CDR2 SYDVKM. The length of the CDR3 is 12 residues. Between the trimmed V and J ends, which lost 2 bases and 7 bases, there was a span of 8 bases. CDR3 DNA sequence: TGTGCCAGCAGTTTACGCCCACTTGGCTACACCTTC. Its translation is CASSLRPLGYTF.

J is TRBJ2-1 and V is TRBV10-2; TRBD1 agrees at 9 bases. Germline V gene lookup returns CDR1 WSHSY and CDR2 SAAADI. V trimming: 6 bases; J trimming: 4 bases; junction bases outside the gene matches: 4. The CDR3 consists of 14 residues. CDR3 in DNA: TGCGCCAGCAGGAGGGGACAGGGTTACAATGAGCAGTTCTTC. Translation: CASRRGQGYNEQFF.

V and J are TRBV24-1 and TRBJ1-5; 7 nucleotides match TRBD1. The CDR3 has 17 residues. J lost 3 bases, V lost 4 bases, and 11 bases had no gene match. Germline values: CDR1 KGHDR, CDR2 SFDVKD. CDR3 amino acids: CATSDLAGTAYNQPQHF. The CDR3 bases are TGTGCCACCAGTGACCTAGCCGGGACAGCCTACAATCAGCCCCAGCATTTT.

The V and J genes are TRBV11-2 and TRBJ1-1, with TRBD1 as a possible D gene (6 bases). This CDR3 spans 14 amino acids. Germline values: CDR1 SGHAT, CDR2 FQNNGV. Trimming removed 1 base at V and 4 bases at J, with 10 bases between. The CDR3 nucleotides read TGTGCCAGCAGCTTAGGAAGCAGGGGCACTGAAGCTTTCTTT. It specifies CASSLGSRGTEAFF.

V and J are TRBV6-5 and TRBJ1-2, with D tentatively TRBD1 (5 bases). Trimming left V 2 bases short and J 7 bases short, with 14 bases between. Germline V gene lookup returns CDR1 MNHEY and CDR2 SVGAGI. This CDR3 has 14 residues. In DNA, the CDR3 is TGTGCCAGCAGTTACCGAGCGACCCAGGGTGGCTACACCTTC. It yields the protein CASSYRATQGGYTF.

Only one count was recorded for this clone. The V gene is TRBV29-1, the J gene TRBJ2-3; D gene ambiguous. The CDR3 covers 11 residues. The germline V and J ends were trimmed by 7 bases and 1 base, with 6 bases remaining between them. CDR1 is SQVTM and CDR2 is ANQGSEA in the germline V gene. CDR3: CSASGTDTQYF. CDR3 coding DNA: TGCAGCGCCTCAGGCACAGATACGCAGTATTTT.

This chain connects TRBV5-1 to TRBJ2-6; the D is unclear. The V end was cut by 0 bases, the J end by 0 bases, with 4 bases between. The CDR3 spans 15 residues. Germline loops: CDR1 SGHRS, CDR2 YFSETQ. The DNA for the CDR3 is TGCGCCAGCAGCTTGGACAGCTCTGGGGCCAACGTCCTGACTTTC. Its translation: CASSLDSSGANVLTF.

The chain links TRBV30 to TRBJ1-2, with a weak D call TRBD1 (5 bases). Germline V CDR1 and CDR2: GTSNPN, SVGIG (reference sequence). The CDR3 length is 13 residues. The germline V and J ends were trimmed by 0 bases and 7 bases, with 12 bases remaining between them. Here the CDR3 reads CAWSVSGRGGYTF. The DNA of the CDR3 is TGTGCCTGGAGTGTAAGCGGGAGGGGTGGCTACACCTTC.

The CDR3 coding sequence is TGTGCCAGCAGCCCTCGGTCGAGCTCCTACAATGAGCAGTTCTTC. This encodes CASSPRSSSYNEQFF. The chain links TRBV5-4 to TRBJ2-1; no reliable D call. The CDR3 loop spans 15 amino acids. Germline V lookup: CDR1 SGHNT, CDR2 YYREEE (reference sequence). V lost 4 bases, J lost 0 bases, and 11 bases lay in between.

The gene calls are TRBV7-8 and TRBJ2-7; 9 bases are a match to TRBD2. There are 15 residues in the CDR3. CDR1 and CDR2 from the germline V gene are SGHVS and FQNEAQ. Losses at the gene ends were 5 bases for V and 2 bases for J; bases not matched to a gene: 7. CDR3 amino acids: CASSVSGGRAYEQYV. For the CDR3, the DNA is TGTGCCAGCAGCGTCAGCGGGGGGCGAGCCTACGAGCAGTACGTC.

The chain recombines TRBV7-2 with TRBJ2-3; 10 bases match TRBD2. CDR3 length: 18 amino acids. Germline-derived CDR1 and CDR2 are SGHTA and FQGNSA. The V gene end was trimmed by 1 base and the J gene end by 2 bases; junction bases not matched to a gene: 9. CDR3 coding DNA: TGTGCCAGCAGCTTAGTTCTAATAGCGGGGGGAAACACAGATACGCAGTATTTT. Amino acid sequence: CASSLVLIAGGNTDTQYF.

The chain uses TRBV11-3 and TRBJ1-1; D is unresolved. V was cut by 5 bases and J by 0 bases, with 16 bases left in between. Per germline, CDR1 SGHNT and CDR2 YENEEA. The CDR3 extends over 16 amino acids. The CDR3 nucleotides read TGTGCCAGCAGCCCTATTGGAAACAGCCTGAACACTGAAGCTTTCTTT. It yields the protein CASSPIGNSLNTEAFF.